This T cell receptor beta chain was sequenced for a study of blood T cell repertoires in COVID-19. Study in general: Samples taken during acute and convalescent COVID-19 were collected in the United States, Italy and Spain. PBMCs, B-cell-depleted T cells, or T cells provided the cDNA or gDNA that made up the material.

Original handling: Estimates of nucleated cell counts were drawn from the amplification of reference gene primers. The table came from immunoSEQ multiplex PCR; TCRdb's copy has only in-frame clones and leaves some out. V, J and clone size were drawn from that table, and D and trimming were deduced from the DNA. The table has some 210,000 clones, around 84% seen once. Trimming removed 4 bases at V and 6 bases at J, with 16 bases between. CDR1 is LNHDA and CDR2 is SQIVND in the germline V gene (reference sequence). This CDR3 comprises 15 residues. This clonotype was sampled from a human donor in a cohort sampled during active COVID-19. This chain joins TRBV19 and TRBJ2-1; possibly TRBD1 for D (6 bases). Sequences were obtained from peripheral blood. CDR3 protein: CASSTGVPPPNEQFF. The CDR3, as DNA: TGTGCCAGTAGTACAGGGGTACCCCCCCCCAATGAGCAGTTCTTC.